Shown below are 25 T cell receptor beta chains from a single sample sequenced in a study of neoadjuvant anti-PD-1 for oral cavity cancer (dated by TCRdb to the early 2020s). Read against the paper, the sample's time point label means: after neoadjuvant nivolumab, at surgical resection. Receptors were amplified or captured by the immunoSEQ multiplex PCR assay. TCRdb stores this immuneACCESS table with in-frame sequences only. Part of the clones is absent; in the studies checked, under half of the shortfall reflects unresolved V genes, and no reason is known for the rest. Recorded for this sample are 65,000 to 70,000 clones; about 90% of them occurred a single time. Around 2.8% of the sample goes to the ten largest clones. This material consisted of PBMCs, taken after nivolumab (anti-PD-1) treatment. The receptor source for this set is a person between 40 and 85 years old with oral cavity squamous cell carcinoma.

The CDR3 sequence: CASSPSGRSTDTQYF. In nucleotides, the CDR3 is TGTGCCAGCAGCCCATCCGGACGGAGCACAGATACGCAGTATTTT. V gene TRBV7-3 combines with J gene TRBJ2-3; D gene ambiguous. The CDR3 runs 15 residues. Trimming took off 5 bases at V and 0 bases at J, with 12 bases between the two ends. Germline V lookup: CDR1 SGHTA, CDR2 FQGTGA.

The CDR3 nucleotides are TGTGCCAGCAGCTTAGTATGGCGGGGGGGAATCGGAAACATTCAGTACTTC. This encodes CASSLVWRGGIGNIQYF. The chain is built from TRBV7-8 and TRBJ2-4; 9 bases map to TRBD2. Germline V gene sequence: CDR1 SGHVS, CDR2 FQNEAQ. This CDR3 spans 17 amino acids. The J segment lost 6 bases and the V segment lost 1 base, leaving 10 bases of the junction unmatched.

The chain links TRBV5-1 to TRBJ2-7; the D is unclear. The germline V and J ends were trimmed by 0 bases and 3 bases, with 13 bases remaining between them. This CDR3 is 15 amino acids long. Germline loops: CDR1 SGHRS, CDR2 YFSETQ. CDR3: CASSLAVDANYEQYF. The CDR3 region has the DNA TGCGCCAGCAGCTTGGCGGTCGACGCAAACTACGAGCAGTACTTC.

The sample holds one count of this clone. The rearrangement joins TRBV14 to TRBJ1-4; D not certain. CDR3 length: 16 residues. Germline assignment: CDR1 SGHDN and CDR2 FVKESK. The V end was cut by 1 base, the J end by 8 bases, with 17 bases between. As DNA, the CDR3 is TGTGCCAGCAGCCAAGGTCCGGTGGTCGTGGGGGAAAAACTGTTTTTT. Translating gives CASSQGPVVVGEKLFF.

This chain links TRBV7-3 with TRBJ2-5, with no clear D. With 5 bases removed from V and 4 bases from J, the gap between germline ends came to 11 bases. Germline CDR1 is SGHTA and CDR2 is FQGTGA. CDR3 length: 13 residues. The CDR3 DNA reads as TGTGCCAGCAGCCTTAGCTTAGGAGAGACCCAGTACTTC. Its translation: CASSLSLGETQYF.

The rearrangement uses TRBV4-1 and TRBJ1-4, with D possibly matching TRBD1 (5 bases). CDR3 length equals 13 residues. V lost 2 bases, J lost 8 bases, and 9 bases lay in between. CDR1 and CDR2 from the germline V gene are MGHRA and YSYEKL. The CDR3 nucleotides are TGCGCCAGCAGCCAATTCTGGGGGGAAAAACTGTTTTTT. It is translated as CASSQFWGEKLFF.

This chain links TRBV25-1 with TRBJ1-1; tentative D call: TRBD1 (5 bases). CDR3 size: 13 residues. Germline CDR1 is MGHDK and CDR2 is SYGVNS. V lost 3 bases to trimming and J lost 2 bases, with 7 bases between them. The CDR3 is CASSDRVNTEAFF. The CDR3 nucleotides read TGTGCCAGCAGTGACAGGGTTAACACTGAAGCTTTCTTT.

V gene TRBV5-6 combines with J gene TRBJ1-1, with D unclear. The CDR3 has 14 amino acids. Deletions cut 3 bases from V and 7 bases from J, with 16 bases between. Germline CDR1 reads SGHDT; CDR2 reads YYEEEE. CDR3 region: CASSCPEAGCEAFF. The CDR3 nucleotides are TGTGCCAGCAGCTGCCCGGAAGCGGGCTGTGAAGCTTTCTTT. Filled out from reference TRBV5-6 and TRBJ1-1, the complete variable domain reads DAGVTQSPTHLIKTRGQQVTLRCSPKSGHDTVSWYQQALGQGPQFIFQYYEEEERQRGNFPDRFSGHQFPNYSSELNVNALLLGDSALYLCASSCPEAGCEAFFGQGTRLTVV.

This chain connects TRBV19 to TRBJ1-1; TRBD1 is a possible D gene (5 bases). This CDR3 has 17 amino acids. V lost 5 bases, J lost 5 bases, and 24 bases lay in between. In germline, CDR1 is LNHDA, CDR2 SQIVND (reference sequence). The CDR3 coding sequence is TGTGCCAGTAGTGTCCCCTCCCTCGGCAGGGAAGGTACTGAAGCTTTCTTT. Its protein is CASSVPSLGREGTEAFF.

The chain combines TRBV11-2 with TRBJ1-2, with D possibly being TRBD1 (5 bases). Germline loops: CDR1 SGHAT, CDR2 FQNNGV. V dropped 5 bases and J dropped 8 bases, with 15 bases sitting between them. The CDR3 sequence is 13 residues long. CDR3 amino acids: CASSLGGYYGYTF. CDR3 sequence (DNA): TGTGCCAGCAGCCTCGGGGGGTATTACGGCTACACCTTC.

This clone has just one count. The CDR3 here is CATVNWRYGYTF. In nucleotides, the CDR3 is TGTGCCACCGTAAATTGGCGCTATGGCTACACCTTC. The chain employs TRBV19 and TRBJ1-2, with unresolved D. Germline V gives CDR1 LNHDA, CDR2 SQIVND (reference sequence). V lost 10 bases, J lost 4 bases, and 13 bases lay in between. CDR3 length: 12 amino acids. Together with reference TRBV19 and TRBJ1-2, the CDR3 gives the full variable domain: DGGITQSPKYLFRKEGQNVTLSCEQNLNHDAMYWYRQDPGQGLRLIYYSQIVNDFQKGDIAEGYSVSREKKESFPLTVTSAQKNPTAFYLCATVNWRYGYTFGSGTRLTVV.

The rearrangement joins TRBV4-1 to TRBJ2-1, with 8 bases fitting TRBD2. CDR3 length equals 18 residues. Germline V lookup: CDR1 MGHRA, CDR2 YSYEKL. Trimming cost V 4 bases and J 4 bases; bases outside gene matches: 15. The CDR3 DNA reads as TGCGCCAGCAGCCGTCCCATAGGGAGCGGGAGACGATACAATGAGCAGTTCTTC. As protein: CASSRPIGSGRRYNEQFF.

This clone appeared a single time. This sequence joins TRBV5-1 and TRBJ2-1; TRBD2 matches at 14 bases. Germline V lookup: CDR1 SGHRS, CDR2 YFSETQ. With 3 bases clipped from V and 4 bases from J, the junction kept 9 bases outside the gene matches. This CDR3 has 18 amino acids. The DNA of the CDR3 is TGCGCCAGCAGCTCGAGGGGTGGGACTAGCGGGGGATACAATGAGCAGTTCTTC. Its translation is CASSSRGGTSGGYNEQFF.

V is TRBV4-1 and J is TRBJ2-2; 8 bases map to TRBD1. V lost 1 base to trimming and J lost 7 bases; unmatched junction nucleotides: 5. The CDR3 spans 15 residues. In germline, CDR1 is MGHRA, CDR2 YSYEKL. The CDR3 is CASSQGRTGFGELFF. CDR3 DNA sequence: TGCGCCAGCAGCCAAGGCAGGACAGGGTTCGGGGAGCTGTTTTTT.

The J gene is TRBJ1-6, the V gene TRBV4-1; 8 nucleotides align to TRBD1. The CDR3 covers 14 residues. CDR1 and CDR2 (germline): MGHRA, YSYEKL. V shed 5 bases and J 8 bases; nucleotides not matched to a gene: 5. As DNA, the CDR3 is TGCGCCAGCAGCGACCGGGACAGGTATTCACCCCTCCACTTT. Its translation is CASSDRDRYSPLHF.

In nucleotides, the CDR3 is TGTGCCAGCATGGGCTCCGGTTATGGCTACACCTTC. This sequence encodes CASMGSGYGYTF. The J gene is TRBJ1-2, the V gene TRBV28; D is ambiguous. V lost 7 bases, J lost 5 bases, and 11 bases lay in between. This CDR3 has 12 amino acids. Germline V CDR1 and CDR2: MDHEN, SYDVKM.

The genes are TRBV10-3 and TRBJ1-1; D call uncertain. The CDR3 has 13 residues. V lost 7 bases to trimming and J lost 0 bases, with 9 bases between them. Germline lookup yields CDR1 ENHRY and CDR2 SYGVKD. CDR3 sequence: CAIMTSMNTEAFF. CDR3 nucleotide sequence: TGTGCCATCATGACAAGCATGAACACTGAAGCTTTCTTT.

This chain's CDR3 is CASSQLLSSSEQFF. The CDR3 nucleotides read TGCGCCAGCAGCCAACTTCTAAGTTCTAGTGAGCAGTTCTTC. This sequence joins TRBV4-1 and TRBJ2-1; D unclear. V lost 2 bases to trimming and J lost 9 bases, with 14 bases between them. Germline CDR1 reads MGHRA; CDR2 reads YSYEKL. The CDR3 contains 14 residues.

The CDR3 reads CASCRGGCEKLFF. In nucleotides, the CDR3 is TGTGCCAGCTGCCGGGGCGGGTGTGAAAAACTGTTTTTT. The chain recombines TRBV6-5 with TRBJ1-4; tentative D call: TRBD1 (5 bases). Germline V gene sequence: CDR1 MNHEY, CDR2 SVGAGI. The CDR3 contains 13 residues. Trimming cost V 8 bases and J 7 bases, with 14 bases left between them.

The genes are TRBV4-2 and TRBJ2-6; 10 nucleotides align to TRBD1. The germline V gene encodes CDR1 LGHNA and CDR2 YNFKEQ. Unmatched junction bases numbered 0, after V lost 1 base and J lost 0 bases. There are 17 residues in the CDR3. CDR3 in amino acids: CASSQGTGGSGANVLTF. The CDR3 nucleotides are TGTGCCAGCAGCCAAGGGACAGGGGGCTCTGGGGCCAACGTCCTGACTTTC.

The chain has TRBV5-4 and TRBJ2-1, with a possible D match to TRBD2 (7 bases). Germline V lookup: CDR1 SGHNT, CDR2 YYREEE (reference sequence). There are 16 residues in the CDR3. V lost 4 bases and J 5 bases, leaving 19 bases between the germline ends. The CDR3 spells CASSPPGGGLHNEQFF. DNA for the CDR3: TGTGCCAGCAGCCCACCGGGGGGCGGTCTGCACAATGAGCAGTTCTTC. The entire variable domain, with the rest obtained from reference TRBV5-4 and TRBJ2-1, is as follows: ETGVTQSPTHLIKTRGQQVTLRCSSQSGHNTVSWYQQALGQGPQFIFQYYREEENGRGNFPPRFSGLQFPNYSSELNVNALELDDSALYLCASSPPGGGLHNEQFFGPGTRLTVL.

This chain uses TRBV27 with TRBJ2-1, with 10 bases aligning to TRBD1. Germline-derived CDR1 and CDR2 are MNHEY and SMNVEV (reference sequence). This CDR3 region has 19 residues. V lost 4 bases and J lost 7; bases outside the gene matches: 19. The DNA for the CDR3 is TGTGCCAGCAGTTGGAGACAGGGGGCTTCGCCGGGCCAACTTAATGAGCAGTTCTTC. Protein product: CASSWRQGASPGQLNEQFF.

A remark on this clone: Other DNA sequences in this specimen translate into the identical CDR3. The chain combines TRBV20-1 with TRBJ2-1; 7 bases line up with TRBD2. The CDR3 length is 11 residues. CDR1 DFQATT and CDR2 SNEGSKA come from the germline V gene (reference sequence). V lost 5 bases and J lost 6; bases outside the gene matches: 1. The CDR3 reads CSARTSNEQFF. The CDR3 region has the DNA TGCAGTGCTCGGACTAGCAATGAGCAGTTCTTC.

The gene calls are TRBV19 and TRBJ2-2; TRBD1 matches 9 bases. Germline CDR1 LNHDA, CDR2 SQIVND (reference sequence). Losses at the gene ends were 2 bases for V and 2 bases for J; bases not matched to a gene: 3. This CDR3 comprises 16 residues. The CDR3: CASSINRGRNTGELFF. CDR3 DNA: TGTGCCAGTAGTATAAACAGGGGGCGTAACACCGGGGAGCTGTTTTTT.

The gene calls are TRBV4-2 and TRBJ2-7; D gene unclear. Germline V gene lookup returns CDR1 LGHNA and CDR2 YNFKEQ. V was cut by 0 bases and J by 3 bases, with 12 bases left in between. The CDR3 runs 15 residues. The CDR3: CASSQDRGSLYEQYF. The CDR3 coding sequence is TGTGCCAGCAGCCAAGATCGAGGTAGCCTCTACGAGCAGTACTTC.